The entry below describes one T cell receptor beta chain. The antigen is undetermined. Pooling was applied to second doses at about 4 or about 12 weeks. The CDR3 totals 16 residues. V shed 2 bases and J shed 9 bases, with 20 bases lying between them. The germline gives CDR1 MGHRA, CDR2 YSYEKL. Libraries were prepared by immunoSEQ multiplex PCR; TCRdb keeps only in-frame clonotypes and omits some of them. The sample contains approximately 130,000 clones, roughly 88% of which appear only once. These data come from a study of T cell responses to AZD1222 COVID-19 vaccine. Study findings and constraints: Females outnumbered males among donors, who were mostly white British; clonal diversity was possibly underestimated.

The TCR originated in an adult who received the AZD1222 COVID-19 vaccine. Here the sequenced sample was peripheral blood, taken 28 days after the second AZD1222 dose. The V call is TRBV4-1, the J call TRBJ1-5; D unclear. CDR3 sequence reads: CASSQSWASEIMPQHF. In nucleotides, the CDR3 is TGCGCCAGCAGCCAAAGCTGGGCCTCTGAAATAATGCCCCAGCATTTT.